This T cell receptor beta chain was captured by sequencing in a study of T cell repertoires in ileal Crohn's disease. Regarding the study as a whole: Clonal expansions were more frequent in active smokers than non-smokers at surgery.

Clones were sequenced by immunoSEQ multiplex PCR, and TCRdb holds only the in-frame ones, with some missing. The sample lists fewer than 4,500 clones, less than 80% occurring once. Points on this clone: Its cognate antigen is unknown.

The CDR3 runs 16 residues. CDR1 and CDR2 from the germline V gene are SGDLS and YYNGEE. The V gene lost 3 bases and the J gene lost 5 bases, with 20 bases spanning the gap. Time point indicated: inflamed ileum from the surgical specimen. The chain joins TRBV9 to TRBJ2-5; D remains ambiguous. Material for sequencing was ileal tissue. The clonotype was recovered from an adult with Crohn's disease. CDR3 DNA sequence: TGTGCCAGCAGCGGAAGAGACGGTTCCCTCGGGGAGACCCAGTACTTC. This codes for CASSGRDGSLGETQYF.